A single sample is the source of the 11 T cell receptor beta chains below, sequenced in a study of shared clonotypes between healthy human individuals. Here immunoSEQ multiplex PCR was the method, and the copy in TCRdb shows in-frame clones only, minus some. The sample shows a few million clones, 85% to 95% of them seen only once. The specimen was naive CD4+ T cells sorted from blood. Described subset: CD45RA+ positively selected. The receptors shown here come from a man aged 18 to 29 in good health.

This chain links TRBV10-2 with TRBJ2-7, with 8 positions matching TRBD2. V was clipped by 7 bases and J by 2 bases; unmatched bases: 7. CDR3 length: 14 amino acids. The germline gives CDR1 WSHSY, CDR2 SAAADI. CDR3 loop: CASKTGGTTYEQYF. DNA for the CDR3: TGCGCCAGCAAAACGGGAGGGACCACCTACGAGCAGTACTTC.

Concerning this clone: This sample also contains other DNA sequences that code for the same CDR3. The chain joins TRBV11-2 to TRBJ1-1; D perhaps matches TRBD1 (5 bases). Trimming took 1 base from V and 4 from J, leaving 10 bases between them. CDR1 and CDR2 (germline): SGHAT, FQNNGV. This CDR3 is 14 amino acids long. CDR3 bases: TGTGCCAGCAGCTTAGCGACGGGGGGCACTGAAGCTTTCTTT. Translating it yields CASSLATGGTEAFF.

The gene calls are TRBV27 and TRBJ1-2; D call uncertain. The germline V gene has CDR1 MNHEY and CDR2 SMNVEV (reference sequence). The CDR3 consists of 17 residues. Trimming stripped 4 bases from V and 2 bases from J, with 20 bases between. CDR3 protein: CASSSSGRTTLNYGYTF. The CDR3 coding sequence is TGTGCCAGCAGTTCGTCGGGCAGGACGACTCTCAACTATGGCTACACCTTC.

The chain links TRBV4-3 to TRBJ2-2; D remains ambiguous. The CDR3 sequence is 16 residues long. Trimming shortened V by 2 bases and J by 3 bases, and 13 bases separated the two germline ends. In germline, CDR1 is LGHNA, CDR2 YSLEER. CDR3 in DNA: TGCGCCAGCAGCCAACTTTTGGTCAGCGACACCGGGGAGCTGTTTTTT. It is translated as CASSQLLVSDTGELFF.

The chain is built from TRBV27 and TRBJ2-1; D remains unclear. The CDR3 loop spans 14 amino acids. In germline, CDR1 is MNHEY, CDR2 SMNVEV (reference sequence). V was shortened by 8 bases and J by 8 bases, with 19 bases between the two germline ends. This CDR3 is CASSEGLRSDEQFF. CDR3 nucleotides: TGTGCCAGCTCCGAAGGGCTCAGGAGCGATGAGCAGTTCTTC.

V is TRBV30 and J is TRBJ2-7; D perhaps matches TRBD2 (5 bases). Germline values: CDR1 GTSNPN, CDR2 SVGIG (reference sequence). Trimming took off 7 bases at V and 3 bases at J, with 13 bases between the two ends. The CDR3 has 12 amino acids. This CDR3 reads CASLTGNYEQYF. In DNA form, the CDR3 reads TGTGCCTCCCTAACGGGAAACTACGAGCAGTACTTC.

A single count supports this clone. The chain combines TRBV19 with TRBJ2-2; 7 positions agree with TRBD2. The junction had 5 bases not matched to a gene; V was cut back by 6 bases and J by 1 base. The germline gives CDR1 LNHDA, CDR2 SQIVND (reference sequence). This CDR3 comprises 15 residues. The CDR3 sequence: CASRTAGVNTGELFF. DNA for the CDR3: TGTGCCAGTAGGACGGCGGGGGTGAACACCGGGGAGCTGTTTTTT.

In regard to this clone: The same CDR3 can be traced to other DNA sequences in this sample. The chain has TRBV18 and TRBJ2-5; D not resolved. Germline V CDR1 and CDR2: KGHSH, LQKENI. V was clipped by 0 bases and J by 4 bases, with 3 bases between them. CDR3 size: 12 residues. The CDR3 nucleotides are TGTGCCAGCTCACCACCGTCAGAGACCCAGTACTTC. Encoded protein: CASSPPSETQYF.

The chain carries TRBV2 and TRBJ2-7, with D tentatively TRBD1 (5 bases). V dropped 5 bases and J dropped 6 bases, with 11 bases sitting between them. The CDR3 loop spans 12 amino acids. The germline CDR1 and CDR2 sequences are SNHLY and FYNNEI. DNA for the CDR3: TGTGCCAGCAGTAAAACAGGCGTCGAGCAGTACTTC. It codes for CASSKTGVEQYF.

The chain is built from TRBV5-1 and TRBJ2-6; D is unclear. Trimming stripped 4 bases from V and 0 bases from J, with 5 bases between. The CDR3 sequence is 14 residues long. Per germline, CDR1 SGHRS and CDR2 YFSETQ. The CDR3 spells CASSDGSGANVLTF. DNA for the CDR3: TGCGCCAGCAGCGATGGCTCTGGGGCCAACGTCCTGACTTTC.

The CDR3 DNA reads as TGCGCCAGCAGTGTGGACAGCTACACTGAAGCTTTCTTT. Translating gives CASSVDSYTEAFF. This chain uses TRBV10-1 with TRBJ1-1; tentatively, D is TRBD1 (6 bases). Germline V gives CDR1 WNHNN, CDR2 SYGVQD (reference sequence). This CDR3 contains 13 residues. Trimming shortened V by 4 bases and J by 3 bases, and 9 bases separated the two germline ends.